What follows describes a single T cell receptor beta chain. Antigen specificity is unknown. Following autologous stem cell transplantation, relapse occurred in every patient, and exposure to brentuximab vedotin varied. The sample belongs to a study of PD-1 blockade in classical Hodgkin lymphoma. Whole-study findings and limits: Baseline diversity was lower in partial responders and progressors than complete responders. Exclusion applied to patients who initiated nivolumab less than 1 year following ASCT. Sources of repertoire differences remain undefined, possibly disease activity or prior therapy.

The V gene lost 7 bases and the J gene lost 4 bases, with 10 bases spanning the gap. This CDR3 is 13 amino acids long. In germline, CDR1 is SNHLY, CDR2 FYNNEI. Method: immunoSEQ multiplex PCR; TCRdb's copy keeps in-frame clones and lacks some. The sample lists roughly 140,000 clones; about 81% were seen once. The chain carries TRBV2 and TRBJ2-2; TRBD1 might be the D (6 bases). This TCR was recovered from a human donor with classical Hodgkin lymphoma. The sample in question was peripheral blood mononuclear cells (PBMCs), obtained before the second cycle of nivolumab. The DNA of the CDR3 is TGTGCCAGCATACAGGGCTTCACCGGGGAGCTGTTTTTT. Amino acid sequence: CASIQGFTGELFF.